The rows below give T cell receptor beta chains drawn from one sample of a study of blood T cell repertoires in COVID-19. TCRdb keeps only in-frame clones here, not all; method: immunoSEQ multiplex PCR. The table lists a few hundred thousand clones, 80% of them singletons. Sequenced: PBMCs or T cells enriched from blood (not recorded which). The receptors here all came from a woman aged 40-49 years with acute COVID-19. Both conserved end residues are part of each CDR3. The D gene is left open where the match is weak. The listing skips clone size in some rows; elsewhere it reads once, few, many or a size class.

j_gene | d_gene | abundance | v_gene | CDR3aa | CDR3nt
TRBJ1-2 | TRBD1 | . | TRBV6-1 | CASSGDRGRKNHGYTF | TGTGCCAGCAGTGGGGACAGGGGGCGCAAAAATCATGGCTACACCTTC
TRBJ1-6 | TRBD1 | many | TRBV3-1/TRBV3-2 | CASSQGTGDRGDSPLHF | TGTGCCAGCAGCCAAGGGACAGGGGATAGGGGGGATTCACCCCTCCACTTT
TRBJ1-1 | . | once | TRBV5-1 | CASTVEEGRRTEAFF | TGCGCCAGCACCGTGGAGGAGGGAAGGAGGACTGAAGCTTTCTTT
TRBJ2-7 | TRBD2 | . | TRBV5-6 | CASSLAPLAGGSYEQYF | TGTGCCAGCAGCTTGGCGCCCCTAGCGGGAGGAAGTTACGAGCAGTACTTC
TRBJ2-1 | TRBD2 | few | TRBV19 | CASSVPGGSSSYNEQFF | TGTGCCAGTAGTGTCCCGGGCGGGAGCAGCTCCTACAATGAGCAGTTCTTC
TRBJ1-5 | TRBD1 | . | TRBV7-2 | CASSLVGTGGSQPQHF | TGTGCCAGCAGCTTAGTCGGGACAGGGGGTAGTCAGCCCCAGCATTTT
TRBJ1-2 | TRBD1 | . | TRBV29-1 | CSVISGTVIGYTF | TGCAGCGTCATCTCCGGGACAGTAATCGGCTACACCTTC
TRBJ2-5 | TRBD1 | once | TRBV6-1 | CASSDPRDSQETQYF | TGTGCCAGCAGTGATCCTCGGGACAGTCAAGAGACCCAGTACTTC
TRBJ1-6 | . | . | TRBV30 | CAWSYPGSPLHF | TGTGCCTGGAGTTATCCGGGTTCACCCCTCCACTTT
TRBJ2-2 | TRBD2 | . | TRBV4-2 | CASSQVAGGNTGELFF | TGTGCCAGCAGCCAAGTAGCGGGAGGGAACACCGGGGAGCTGTTTTTT
TRBJ1-6 | . | . | TRBV28 | CASIRGSSYNSPLHF | TGTGCCAGCATCCGGGGGAGCTCCTATAATTCACCCCTCCACTTT
TRBJ1-2 | . | . | TRBV5-3 | CARSPGGYTF | TGTGCCAGAAGTCCAGGTGGCTACACCTTC
TRBJ2-7 | . | . | TRBV4-3 | CASSQVGVSYEQYF | TGCGCCAGCAGCCAAGTGGGAGTCTCCTACGAGCAGTACTTC
TRBJ2-2 | . | once | TRBV24-1 | CATRAGPNTGELFF | TGTGCCACCAGAGCAGGGCCGAACACCGGGGAGCTGTTTTTT
TRBJ1-1 | TRBD1 | . | TRBV25-1 | CASSEFQGAVNTEAFF | TGTGCCAGCAGTGAATTCCAGGGGGCTGTGAACACTGAAGCTTTCTTT
TRBJ1-2 | TRBD1 | . | TRBV6-1 | CASSEAAGQGGYGYTF | TGTGCCAGCAGTGAGGCGGCCGGACAGGGCGGCTATGGCTACACCTTC
TRBJ2-4 | . | few | TRBV20-1 | CSASTGVAKNIQYF | TGCAGTGCTAGTACCGGGGTAGCCAAAAACATTCAGTACTTC
TRBJ2-5 | TRBD1 | . | TRBV24-1 | CATSGGQGWEETQYF | TGTGCCACCAGTGGGGGACAGGGCTGGGAAGAGACCCAGTACTTC
TRBJ1-4 | . | . | TRBV28 | CASSSAGTLEKLFF | TGTGCCAGCAGTTCGGCCGGGACACTGGAAAAACTGTTTTTT
TRBJ2-7 | . | . | TRBV5-6 | CASSLLSYEQYF | TGTGCCAGCAGCTTGCTTTCCTACGAGCAGTACTTC
TRBJ2-6 | . | . | TRBV6-4 | CASSDSVASGANVLTF | TGTGCCAGCAGTGACTCTGTGGCATCTGGGGCCAACGTCCTGACTTTC
TRBJ2-5 | . | once | TRBV4-3 | CASSQGRSGGETQYF | TGCGCCAGCAGCCAAGGGAGGTCAGGAGGAGAGACCCAGTACTTC
TRBJ2-1 | . | . | TRBV11-2 | CASIAAPLQGEQFF | TGTGCCAGCATAGCGGCTCCCTTGCAGGGTGAGCAGTTCTTC
TRBJ2-1 | . | . | TRBV6-1 | CASSEAIYNEQFF | TGTGCCAGCAGTGAAGCCATTTACAATGAGCAGTTCTTC
TRBJ1-2 | . | . | TRBV11-2 | CASSSPGIYGYTF | TGTGCCAGCAGCTCTCCCGGGATCTATGGCTACACCTTC
TRBJ1-5 | TRBD1 | . | TRBV5-6 | CASSLGQGASNQPQHF | TGTGCCAGCAGCTTGGGGCAGGGGGCATCCAATCAGCCCCAGCATTTT
TRBJ1-6 | . | . | TRBV2 | CASGQNNSPLHF | TGTGCCAGTGGACAGAATAATTCACCCCTCCACTTT
TRBJ1-4 | . | few | TRBV7-3 | CASSLGGRNEKLFF | TGTGCCAGCAGCTTAGGCGGGCGTAATGAAAAACTGTTTTTT
TRBJ2-1 | . | . | TRBV15 | CATSRDQGNEQFF | TGTGCCACCAGCAGAGATCAGGGGAATGAGCAGTTCTTC
TRBJ2-2 | TRBD1 | . | TRBV10-3 | CAISPGQGDAGELFF | TGTGCCATCAGTCCGGGACAGGGAGACGCCGGGGAGCTGTTTTTT
TRBJ1-5 | . | many | TRBV2 | CASSGLDQPQHF | TGTGCCAGCAGTGGGCTTGATCAGCCCCAGCATTTT
TRBJ1-2 | . | . | TRBV7-3 | CASSLTARSYGYTF | TGTGCCAGCAGCTTAACCGCCCGTAGCTATGGCTACACCTTC
TRBJ1-2 | . | . | TRBV2 | CASSGYQGNYGYTF | TGTGCCAGCAGTGGATACCAGGGGAACTATGGCTACACCTTC